These 30 T cell receptor beta chains were all obtained from the same sample, sequenced in a study of regulatory T cells in long-lasting Graves disease. The time point here: newly diagnosed GD, antithyroid drugs for less than 3 months. RNA extracted from PBMCs served as the sequencing template. To make TCR beta libraries, researchers used iRepertoire HTBI primers and Arm-PCR of CDR3 regions. Each CDR3 protein gets one entry after TCRdb re-called the multiplex PCR reads with MiXCR. This sample has around 250,000 distinct CDR3 sequences, with more than 15% found just once. The same data also went into a second study, on T cells in Graves' hyperthyroidism and ophthalmopathy.

The sequenced sample was peripheral blood mononuclear cells (PBMCs), obtained at new diagnosis, from a patient treated with antithyroid drugs. All receptors derive from a woman aged 25 to 45 with Graves disease.

Notes on this clonotype: A much larger clone sits a single nucleotide away, making a read error possible. J is TRBJ2-7 and V is TRBV29-1; D gene unclear. Per germline, CDR1 SQVTM and CDR2 ANQGSEA. The CDR3 runs 13 residues. CDR3 DNA sequence: TGCAGCGTTGAAGATGGCCGGTCCTACGGGCAGTACTTC. Translation gives CSVEDGRSYGQYF.

This clonotype has just a few counts. This chain links TRBV15 with TRBJ2-2; possibly TRBD2 for D (5 bases). V lost 4 bases to trimming and J lost 6 bases, with 15 bases between them. This CDR3 has 15 amino acids. In germline, CDR1 is LNHNV, CDR2 YYDKDF (reference sequence). The CDR3 region is CATSTTSGFAGELFF. CDR3 DNA: TGTGCCACCAGCACAACATCGGGATTCGCCGGGGAGCTGTTTTTT.

This clonotype was seen at least ten times. This chain connects TRBV9 to TRBJ1-3, with 11 bases aligning to TRBD1. Germline V gene lookup returns CDR1 SGDLS and CDR2 YYNGEE. The CDR3 runs to 18 residues. The ends lost 3 bases at V and 4 bases at J; junction bases unmatched: 12. In DNA form, the CDR3 reads TGTGCCAGCAGCGGGACAGGGGGCTATGGGTCTCCGGGAAACACCATATATTTT. Its translation: CASSGTGGYGSPGNTIYF.

The gene calls are TRBV20-1 and TRBJ2-1; the match to TRBD2 covers 12 bases. V shed 0 bases and J 7 bases; nucleotides not matched to a gene: 16. CDR1 is DFQATT, CDR2 SNEGSKA, per germline (reference sequence). CDR3 length: 19 residues. Here the CDR3 reads CSARDWDRDLAGGGNEQFF. The CDR3 bases are TGCAGTGCTAGAGATTGGGACAGGGACCTAGCGGGAGGGGGAAATGAGCAGTTCTTC.

This clonotype was recorded at least ten times. The chain links TRBV5-6 to TRBJ2-1; weak D call: TRBD1 (5 bases). The CDR3 runs to 13 residues. The germline CDR1 and CDR2 sequences are SGHDT and YYEEEE. Trimming pared 0 bases from V and 10 bases from J, leaving 11 bases between. CDR3 protein: CASSLGGTEEQFF. The CDR3 bases are TGTGCCAGCAGCTTGGGGGGCACGGAAGAGCAGTTCTTC. Full variable domain (missing parts from reference TRBV5-6 and TRBJ2-1): DAGVTQSPTHLIKTRGQQVTLRCSPKSGHDTVSWYQQALGQGPQFIFQYYEEEERQRGNFPDRFSGHQFPNYSSELNVNALLLGDSALYLCASSLGGTEEQFFGPGTRLTVL.

This clonotype was counted at least ten times. This chain links TRBV5-1 with TRBJ1-2; 7 bases align to TRBD1. The CDR3 spans 12 residues. Germline lookup yields CDR1 SGHRS and CDR2 YFSETQ. V shed 4 bases, J shed 10 bases, and the junction held 7 bases outside the gene matches. CDR3 in DNA: TGCGCCAGCAGCCCGGACAGGCCATACTACACCTTC. Its translation: CASSPDRPYYTF.

In its sample, this clonotype was seen a few times. The V call is TRBV19, the J call TRBJ2-1; D may be TRBD2 (6 bases). Germline CDR1 reads LNHDA; CDR2 reads SQIVND (reference sequence). V shed 5 bases and J shed 2 bases, with 10 bases lying between them. CDR3 length: 14 residues. CDR3 loop: CASSAGPPYNEQFF. CDR3 in DNA: TGTGCCAGTAGTGCGGGACCCCCCTACAATGAGCAGTTCTTC.

At least ten counts were recorded for this clonotype. The genes are TRBV7-9 and TRBJ1-5; a possible D gene is TRBD1 (6 bases). V shed 4 bases and J shed 5 bases, with 9 bases lying between them. The CDR3 spans 13 residues. From germline, CDR1 is SEHNR and CDR2 FQNEAQ (reference sequence). CDR3 sequence (DNA): TGTGCCAGCAGCTCCAGGGGAGATCAGCCCCAGCATTTT. Its protein is CASSSRGDQPQHF.

This clonotype has at least ten counts. This chain uses TRBV5-1 with TRBJ1-1; maybe TRBD1 (6 bases). From germline, CDR1 is SGHRS and CDR2 YFSETQ. CDR3 length: 16 amino acids. The V gene lost 1 base and the J gene lost 6 bases, with 19 bases spanning the gap. The CDR3 DNA reads TGCGCCAGCAGCTTGCGGTACGGGACACCTGGGCCTGAAGCTTTCTTT. This translates into CASSLRYGTPGPEAFF.

The V call is TRBV2, the J call TRBJ1-2; TRBD1 might be the D (6 bases). This CDR3 region has 13 residues. V dropped 7 bases and J dropped 5 bases, with 14 bases sitting between them. Germline assignment: CDR1 SNHLY and CDR2 FYNNEI. The CDR3 protein is CASKGGARYGYTF. Here the CDR3 DNA reads TGTGCCAGCAAAGGGGGGGCGCGGTATGGCTACACCTTC. Using reference TRBV2 and TRBJ1-2 for the parts outside the CDR3, the full variable domain is EPEVTQTPSHQVTQMGQEVILRCVPISNHLYFYWYRQILGQKVEFLVSFYNNEISEKSEIFDDQFSVERPDGSNFTLKIRSTKLEDSAMYFCASKGGARYGYTFGSGTRLTVV.

This clonotype was picked up a small number of times. V gene TRBV6-1 combines with J gene TRBJ2-5; a possible D gene is TRBD2 (7 bases). The V end lost 8 bases, the J end lost 4 bases, and 20 bases lay between the germline ends. The germline CDR1 and CDR2 sequences are MNHNS and SASEGT. The CDR3 extends over 15 amino acids. CDR3 region: CASFPGGRGRETQYF. Here the CDR3 DNA reads TGTGCCAGCTTCCCTGGGGGGCGGGGGCGAGAGACCCAGTACTTC.

This clonotype was seen many times. V usage is TRBV3-1 and J usage is TRBJ2-5; TRBD2 matches 8 bases. The V gene end was trimmed by 0 bases and the J gene end by 5 bases; junction bases not matched to a gene: 8. The CDR3 length is 16 residues. The germline CDR1 and CDR2 sequences are LGHDT and YNNKEL (reference sequence). CDR3 sequence reads: CASSQDLTGGRETQYF. The CDR3 region has the DNA TGTGCCAGCAGCCAAGATTTAACGGGGGGGCGGGAGACCCAGTACTTC.

On this clonotype itself: This likely traces to a read error, being one base from a far larger clone. V and J are TRBV5-5 and TRBJ1-2; possibly TRBD1 for D (5 bases). The V gene lost 4 bases and the J gene lost 1 base, with 11 bases spanning the gap. The germline gives CDR1 SGHKS, CDR2 YYEKEE (reference sequence). The CDR3 length is 14 residues. The CDR3 coding sequence is TGTGCCAGCAGCCTGGGACTCCTTAACTATGGCTACACCTTC. Translation gives CASSLGLLNYGYTF.

This clonotype was seen repeatedly, ten times or more. The gene calls are TRBV12-3 or TRBV12-4 and TRBJ2-7; the match to TRBD1 covers 7 bases. The V and J ends lost 1 base and 6 bases, in that order; junction bases with no gene match: 3. CDR3 length: 13 residues. The CDR3 DNA reads as TGTGCCAGCAGTTTAGTAGGGGGCTCCGAGCAGTACTTC. It is translated as CASSLVGGSEQYF.

There are a few counts of this clonotype. The rearrangement joins TRBV2 to TRBJ1-2; perhaps TRBD1 as D (5 bases). Trimming left V 8 bases short and J 5 bases short, with 18 bases between. Per the germline V gene, CDR1 is SNHLY and CDR2 is FYNNEI. CDR3 length: 14 amino acids. CDR3 amino acids: CASDRTQVEYGYTF. The CDR3 DNA sequence: TGTGCCAGCGACCGTACACAGGTGGAGTATGGCTACACCTTC.

This clonotype was seen at least ten times. The chain carries TRBV5-1 and TRBJ1-1; weak D call: TRBD1 (5 bases). This CDR3 contains 13 residues. Trimming stripped 5 bases from V and 6 bases from J, with 14 bases between. CDR1 and CDR2 (germline): SGHRS, YFSETQ. CDR3 DNA: TGCGCCAGCAGAGGGGTAGCCAGTCCTGAAGCTTTCTTT. It yields the protein CASRGVASPEAFF.

This clonotype was detected ten times or more. This rearrangement joins TRBV20-1 to TRBJ1-2; a weak D match, TRBD1 (6 bases). Trimming pared 4 bases from V and 1 base from J, leaving 16 bases between. This CDR3 contains 15 residues. Germline V gene data show CDR1 as DFQATT and CDR2 as SNEGSKA (reference sequence). CDR3 residues: CSATRGTYDNYGYTF. CDR3 nucleotides: TGCAGTGCTACTCGTGGGACATATGATAACTATGGCTACACCTTC.

V gene TRBV18 combines with J gene TRBJ1-1, with 8 bases fitting TRBD1. In germline, CDR1 is KGHSH, CDR2 LQKENI. V shed 5 bases, J shed 2 bases, and the junction held 4 bases outside the gene matches. CDR3 length: 14 amino acids. DNA of the CDR3: TGTGCCAGCTCATCGACAGGGGTCAACACTGAAGCTTTCTTT. Translation: CASSSTGVNTEAFF.

This clonotype was counted ten times or more. This chain links TRBV18 with TRBJ2-7; 8 positions match TRBD1. V trimming: 2 bases; J trimming: 5 bases; junction bases outside the gene matches: 5. The CDR3 contains 14 residues. The germline gives CDR1 KGHSH, CDR2 LQKENI. The CDR3 spells CASSPRTGSHEQYF. In DNA form, the CDR3 reads TGTGCCAGCTCACCAAGGACAGGGAGTCACGAGCAGTACTTC. Filled out from reference TRBV18 and TRBJ2-7, the complete variable domain reads NAGVMQNPRHLVRRRGQEARLRCSPMKGHSHVYWYRQLPEEGLKFMVYLQKENIIDESGMPKERFSAEFPKEGPSILRIQQVVRGDSAAYFCASSPRTGSHEQYFGPGTRLTVT.

V is TRBV11-2 and J is TRBJ2-3, with TRBD2 matching 10 bases. Trimming at V came to 4 bases and at J to 3 bases, leaving 4 bases not matched to a gene. The V gene's germline CDR1 is SGHAT and CDR2 FQNNGV. This CDR3 spans 15 amino acids. The CDR3: CASSSSSGGTDTQYF. The CDR3 DNA follows: TGTGCCAGCAGCTCCTCTAGCGGGGGTACAGATACGCAGTATTTT. Looking up the rest from reference TRBV11-2 and TRBJ2-3 gives the full variable domain: EAGVAQSPRYKIIEKRQSVAFWCNPISGHATLYWYQQILGQGPKLLIQFQNNGVVDDSQLPKDRFSAERLKGVDSTLKIQPAKLEDSAVYLCASSSSSGGTDTQYFGPGTRLTVL.

This chain joins TRBV6-2 or TRBV6-3 and TRBJ2-1; 10 nucleotides agree with TRBD1. The junction had 6 bases not matched to a gene; V was cut back by 6 bases and J by 1 base. This CDR3 region has 16 residues. CDR1 is MNHEY and CDR2 is SVGEGT in the germline V gene. The DNA for the CDR3 is TGTGCCAGCAGGAGCCTGGACAGGGGGTCCTACAATGAGCAGTTCTTC. Translating gives CASRSLDRGSYNEQFF.

This clonotype was seen repeatedly, ten times or more. The CDR3 protein is CATSRAGTDTQYF. The CDR3, as DNA: TGTGCCACCAGCAGAGCGGGAACAGATACGCAGTATTTT. V and J are TRBV15 and TRBJ2-3; tentative D call: TRBD2 (5 bases). This CDR3 has 13 amino acids. Germline CDR1 reads LNHNV; CDR2 reads YYDKDF (reference sequence). The V end lost 1 base, the J end lost 3 bases, and 5 bases lay between the germline ends.

The chain carries TRBV11-2 and TRBJ2-5; the match to TRBD1 covers 12 bases. Trimming took 5 bases from V and 5 from J; bases not matched to a gene: 9. CDR3 length: 16 amino acids. Germline assignment: CDR1 SGHAT and CDR2 FQNNGV. CDR3 residues: CASSARGQGARETQYF. CDR3 DNA: TGTGCCAGCAGCGCCAGGGGACAGGGGGCAAGGGAGACCCAGTACTTC.

This clonotype was detected ten times or more. This chain uses TRBV3-1 with TRBJ1-6, with 7 positions matching TRBD1. The CDR3 is 15 amino acids. V lost 4 bases and J lost 5; bases outside the gene matches: 5. Germline V lookup: CDR1 LGHDT, CDR2 YNNKEL (reference sequence). The DNA for the CDR3 is TGTGCCAGCAGCCCACAGGGGATCCATAATTCACCCCTCCACTTT. Its translation: CASSPQGIHNSPLHF.

Turning to this clonotype: It is likely a read error, because the conserved phenylalanine at the end of the CDR3 is missing. The J gene is TRBJ2-3, the V gene TRBV20-1; possibly TRBD1 or TRBD2 for D (5 bases each). The CDR3 consists of 15 residues. CDR1 is DFQATT, CDR2 SNEGSKA, per germline (reference sequence). The CDR3 is CSAREGLASTDAQYL. The DNA of the CDR3 is TGCAGTGCTAGAGAGGGGCTAGCAAGCACAGATGCGCAGTATCTT.

This clonotype was seen many times. The rearrangement joins TRBV20-1 to TRBJ2-5; D call uncertain. Trimming left V 1 base short and J 5 bases short, with 14 bases between. The CDR3 has 14 amino acids. From germline, CDR1 is DFQATT and CDR2 SNEGSKA (reference sequence). CDR3: CSARALIGRETQYF. The CDR3 DNA follows: TGCAGTGCTAGAGCCCTTATTGGGCGGGAGACCCAGTACTTC.

Many counts were recorded for this clonotype. The V call is TRBV5-5, the J call TRBJ2-1, with 7 positions matching TRBD1. The CDR3 is 15 residues long. Germline V gene lookup returns CDR1 SGHKS and CDR2 YYEKEE (reference sequence). V trimming: 2 bases; J trimming: 4 bases; junction bases outside the gene matches: 6. DNA for the CDR3: TGTGCCAGCAGCTTTTTCGGACAGGTATACAATGAGCAGTTCTTC. Protein sequence: CASSFFGQVYNEQFF.

This clonotype was observed many times. The genes are TRBV27 and TRBJ1-1; D ambiguous. The CDR3 sequence is 14 residues long. Germline CDR1 reads MNHEY; CDR2 reads SMNVEV (reference sequence). The V gene lost 6 bases and the J gene lost 1 base, with 12 bases spanning the gap. CDR3 loop: CASRPGLRNTEAFF. CDR3 coding DNA: TGTGCCAGCAGGCCCGGACTGCGGAACACTGAAGCTTTCTTT.

This clonotype was seen ten or more times. The chain joins TRBV11-2 to TRBJ1-3; D may be TRBD1 (6 bases). The CDR3 covers 17 residues. CDR1 and CDR2 (germline): SGHAT, FQNNGV. V lost 0 bases to trimming and J lost 4 bases, with 16 bases between them. The CDR3 coding sequence is TGTGCCAGCAGCTTAGATCTCGACAGCGGGGGCGGAAACACCATATATTTT. This codes for CASSLDLDSGGGNTIYF.

This clonotype was picked up many times. CDR3 loop: CASSQVGLGSGVGDTQYF. Written as DNA, the CDR3 is TGTGCCAGCAGCCAAGTGGGACTAGGCTCCGGTGTGGGAGATACGCAGTATTTT. The chain couples TRBV3-1 to TRBJ2-3; TRBD2 matches 8 bases. J lost 5 bases, V lost 1 base, and 14 bases had no gene match. The CDR3 has 18 residues. The V gene's germline CDR1 is LGHDT and CDR2 YNNKEL (reference sequence).